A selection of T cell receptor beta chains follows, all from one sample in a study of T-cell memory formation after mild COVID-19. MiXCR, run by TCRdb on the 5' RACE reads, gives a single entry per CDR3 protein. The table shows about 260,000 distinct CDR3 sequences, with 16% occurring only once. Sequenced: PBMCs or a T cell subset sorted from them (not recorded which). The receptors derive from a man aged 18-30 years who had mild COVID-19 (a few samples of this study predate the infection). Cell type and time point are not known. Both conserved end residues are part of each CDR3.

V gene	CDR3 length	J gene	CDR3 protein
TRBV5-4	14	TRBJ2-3	CASSLIAGADTQYF
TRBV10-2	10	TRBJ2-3	CASSADTQYF
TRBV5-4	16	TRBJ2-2	CASSLVGAVNTGELFF
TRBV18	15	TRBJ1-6	CASSPTGSPNSPLHF
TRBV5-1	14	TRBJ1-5	CASSPGQLNQPQHF
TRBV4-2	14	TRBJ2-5	CASSQVGQGETQYF
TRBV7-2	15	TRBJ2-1	CASSYTTGTSNEQFF
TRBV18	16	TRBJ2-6	CASSPRIASGANVLTF
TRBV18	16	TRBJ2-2	CASSPTAGKYTGELFF
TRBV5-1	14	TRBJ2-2	CASSTGRRTGELFF
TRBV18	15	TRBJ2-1	CASSTPGGTYNEQFF
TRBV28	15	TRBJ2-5	CASSHYRGLQETQYF
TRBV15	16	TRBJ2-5	CATSPLEGDSSQTQYF
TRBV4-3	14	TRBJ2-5	CASSQDIHGETQYF
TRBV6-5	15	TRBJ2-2	CASSYSRTVDGELFF